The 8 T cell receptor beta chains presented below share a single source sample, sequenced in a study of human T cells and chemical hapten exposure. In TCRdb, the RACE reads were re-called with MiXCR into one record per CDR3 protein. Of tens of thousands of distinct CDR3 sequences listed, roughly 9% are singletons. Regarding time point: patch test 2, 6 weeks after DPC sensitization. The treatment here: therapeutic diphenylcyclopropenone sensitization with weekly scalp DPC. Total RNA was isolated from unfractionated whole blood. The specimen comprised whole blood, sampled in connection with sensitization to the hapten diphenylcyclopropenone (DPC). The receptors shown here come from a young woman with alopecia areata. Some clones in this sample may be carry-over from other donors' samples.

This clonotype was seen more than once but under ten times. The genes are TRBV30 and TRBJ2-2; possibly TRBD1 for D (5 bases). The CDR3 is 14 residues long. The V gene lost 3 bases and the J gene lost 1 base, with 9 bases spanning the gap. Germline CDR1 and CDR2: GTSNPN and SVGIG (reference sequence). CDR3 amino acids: CAWRTELNTGELFF. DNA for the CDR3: TGTGCCTGGAGGACAGAGCTGAACACCGGGGAGCTGTTTTTT.

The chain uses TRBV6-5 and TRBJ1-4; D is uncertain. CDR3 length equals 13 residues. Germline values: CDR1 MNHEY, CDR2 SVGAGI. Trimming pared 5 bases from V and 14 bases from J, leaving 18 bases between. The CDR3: CASSQRARGRLFF. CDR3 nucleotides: TGTGCCAGCAGTCAGCGGGCTCGCGGTCGGCTGTTTTTT.

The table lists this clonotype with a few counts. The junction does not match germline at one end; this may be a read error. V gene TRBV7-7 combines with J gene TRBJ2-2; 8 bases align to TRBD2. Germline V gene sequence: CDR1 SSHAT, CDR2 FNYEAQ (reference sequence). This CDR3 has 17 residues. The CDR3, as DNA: TGTGCTAGCAGCTTAATTCCGGGGGGGAGGAACACCGGGGAGCTGTTTTTT. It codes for CASSLIPGGRNTGELFF.

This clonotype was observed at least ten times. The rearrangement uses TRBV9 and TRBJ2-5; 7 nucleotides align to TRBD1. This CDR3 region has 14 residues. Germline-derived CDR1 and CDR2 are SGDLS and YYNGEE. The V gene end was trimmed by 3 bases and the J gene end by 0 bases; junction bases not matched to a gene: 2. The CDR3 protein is CASSAGQYQETQYF. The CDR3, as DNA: TGTGCCAGCAGCGCGGGACAGTACCAAGAGACCCAGTACTTC.

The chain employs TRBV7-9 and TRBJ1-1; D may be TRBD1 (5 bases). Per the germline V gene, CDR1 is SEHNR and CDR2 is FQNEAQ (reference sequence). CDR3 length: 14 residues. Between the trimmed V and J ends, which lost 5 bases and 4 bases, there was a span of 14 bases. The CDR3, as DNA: TGTGCCAGCAGCCCCAGCGGGGGGGGCACTGAAGCTTTCTTT. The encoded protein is CASSPSGGGTEAFF.

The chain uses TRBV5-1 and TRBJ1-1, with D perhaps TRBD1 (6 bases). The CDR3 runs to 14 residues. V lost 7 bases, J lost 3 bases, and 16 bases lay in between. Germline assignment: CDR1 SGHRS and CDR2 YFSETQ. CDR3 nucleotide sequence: TGCGCCAGCTCGAGGGGACAAAGAGACACTGAAGCTTTCTTT. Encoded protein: CASSRGQRDTEAFF.

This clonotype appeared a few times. CDR3 nucleotides: TGTGCCAGCAGCTATCGACAGGGGGCGGTTTCACCCCTCCACTTT. It translates to CASSYRQGAVSPLHF. J is TRBJ1-6 and V is TRBV7-2, with 10 bases aligning to TRBD1. The CDR3 consists of 15 residues. The trim removed 4 bases at V and 9 bases at J, leaving 6 bases unmatched. CDR1 and CDR2 from the germline V gene are SGHTA and FQGNSA. Full variable domain (outside the CDR3, taken from reference TRBV7-2 and TRBJ1-6): GAGVSQSPSNKVTEKGKDVELRCDPISGHTALYWYRQSLGQGLEFLIYFQGNSAPDKSGLPSDRFSAERTGGSVSTLTIQRTQQEDSAVYLCASSYRQGAVSPLHFGNGTRLTVT.

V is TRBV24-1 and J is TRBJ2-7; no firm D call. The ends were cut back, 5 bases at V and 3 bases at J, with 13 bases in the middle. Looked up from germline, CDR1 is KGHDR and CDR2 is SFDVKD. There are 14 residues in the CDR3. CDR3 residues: CATSGSVPFYEQYF. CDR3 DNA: TGTGCCACCAGTGGAAGCGTCCCCTTCTACGAGCAGTACTTC.